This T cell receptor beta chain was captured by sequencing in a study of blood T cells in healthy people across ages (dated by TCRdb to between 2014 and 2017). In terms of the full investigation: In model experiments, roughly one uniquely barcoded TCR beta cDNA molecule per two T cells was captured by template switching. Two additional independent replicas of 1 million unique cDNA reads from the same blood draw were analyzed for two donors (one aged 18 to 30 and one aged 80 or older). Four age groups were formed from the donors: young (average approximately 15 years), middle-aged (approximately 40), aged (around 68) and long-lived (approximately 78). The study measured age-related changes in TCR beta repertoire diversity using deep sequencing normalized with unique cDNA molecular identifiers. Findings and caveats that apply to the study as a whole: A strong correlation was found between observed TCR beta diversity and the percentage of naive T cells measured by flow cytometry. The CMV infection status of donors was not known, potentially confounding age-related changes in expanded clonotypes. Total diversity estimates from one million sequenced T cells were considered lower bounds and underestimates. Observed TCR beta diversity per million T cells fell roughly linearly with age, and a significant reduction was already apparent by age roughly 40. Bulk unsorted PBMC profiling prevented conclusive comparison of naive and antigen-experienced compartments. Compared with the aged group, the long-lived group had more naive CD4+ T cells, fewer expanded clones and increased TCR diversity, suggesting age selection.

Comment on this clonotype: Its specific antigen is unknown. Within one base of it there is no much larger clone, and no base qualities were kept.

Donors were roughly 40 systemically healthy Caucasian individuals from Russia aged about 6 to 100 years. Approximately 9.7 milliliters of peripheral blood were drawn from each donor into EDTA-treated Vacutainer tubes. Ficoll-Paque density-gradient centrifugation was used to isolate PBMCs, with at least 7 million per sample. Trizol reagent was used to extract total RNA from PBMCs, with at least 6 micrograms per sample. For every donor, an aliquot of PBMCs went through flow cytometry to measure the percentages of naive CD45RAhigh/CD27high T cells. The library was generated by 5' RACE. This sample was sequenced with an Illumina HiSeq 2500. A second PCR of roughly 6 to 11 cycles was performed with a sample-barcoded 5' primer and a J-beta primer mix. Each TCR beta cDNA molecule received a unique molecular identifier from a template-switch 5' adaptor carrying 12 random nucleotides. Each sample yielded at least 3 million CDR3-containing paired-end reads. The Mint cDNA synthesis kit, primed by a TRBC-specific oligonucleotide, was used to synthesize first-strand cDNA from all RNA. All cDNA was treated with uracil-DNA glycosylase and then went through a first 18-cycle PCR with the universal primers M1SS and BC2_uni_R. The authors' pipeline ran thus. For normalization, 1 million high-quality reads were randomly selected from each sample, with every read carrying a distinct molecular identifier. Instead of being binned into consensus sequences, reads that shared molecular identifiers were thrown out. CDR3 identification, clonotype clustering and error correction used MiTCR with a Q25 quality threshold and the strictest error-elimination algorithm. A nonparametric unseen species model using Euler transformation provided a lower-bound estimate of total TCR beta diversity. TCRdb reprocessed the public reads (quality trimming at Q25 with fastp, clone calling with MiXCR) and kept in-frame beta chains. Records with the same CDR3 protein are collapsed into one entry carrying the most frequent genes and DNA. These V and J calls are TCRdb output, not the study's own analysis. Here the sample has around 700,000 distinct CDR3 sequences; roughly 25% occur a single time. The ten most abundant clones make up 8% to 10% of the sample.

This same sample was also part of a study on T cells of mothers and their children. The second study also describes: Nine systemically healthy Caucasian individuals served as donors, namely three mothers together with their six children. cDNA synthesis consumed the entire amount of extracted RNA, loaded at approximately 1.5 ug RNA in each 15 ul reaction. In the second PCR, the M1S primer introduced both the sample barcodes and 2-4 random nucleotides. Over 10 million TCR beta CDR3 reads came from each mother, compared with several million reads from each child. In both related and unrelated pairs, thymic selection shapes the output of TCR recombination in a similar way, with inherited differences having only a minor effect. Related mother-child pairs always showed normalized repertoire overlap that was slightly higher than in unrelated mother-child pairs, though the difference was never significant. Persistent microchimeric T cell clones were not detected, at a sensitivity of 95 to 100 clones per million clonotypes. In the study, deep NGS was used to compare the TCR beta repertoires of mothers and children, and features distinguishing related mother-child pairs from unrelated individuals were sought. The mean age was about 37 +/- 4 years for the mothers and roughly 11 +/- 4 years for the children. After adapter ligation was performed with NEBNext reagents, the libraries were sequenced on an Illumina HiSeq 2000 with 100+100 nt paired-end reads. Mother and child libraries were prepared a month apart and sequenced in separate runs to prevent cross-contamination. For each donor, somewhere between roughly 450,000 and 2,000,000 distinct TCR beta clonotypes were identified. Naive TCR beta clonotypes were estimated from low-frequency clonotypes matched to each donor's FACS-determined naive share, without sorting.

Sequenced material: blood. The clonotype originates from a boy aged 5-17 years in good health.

The DNA reads as follows: TGCAGCGTTCCAGACTATTACAATGAGCAGTTCTTC. Its translation is CSVPDYYNEQFF. The sequence joins TRBV29-1 to TRBJ2-1, and the D gene may be TRBD2, 5 bases matching. CDR1 SQVTM and CDR2 ANQGSEA are derived from the germline V gene. Reading from cysteine to phenylalanine, the CDR3 counts 12 amino acids. Only CDR3 DNA is held: 36 bases, read in frame from base 1. Cut back by 5 bases and 4 bases, the V and J ends lie 9 bases apart.